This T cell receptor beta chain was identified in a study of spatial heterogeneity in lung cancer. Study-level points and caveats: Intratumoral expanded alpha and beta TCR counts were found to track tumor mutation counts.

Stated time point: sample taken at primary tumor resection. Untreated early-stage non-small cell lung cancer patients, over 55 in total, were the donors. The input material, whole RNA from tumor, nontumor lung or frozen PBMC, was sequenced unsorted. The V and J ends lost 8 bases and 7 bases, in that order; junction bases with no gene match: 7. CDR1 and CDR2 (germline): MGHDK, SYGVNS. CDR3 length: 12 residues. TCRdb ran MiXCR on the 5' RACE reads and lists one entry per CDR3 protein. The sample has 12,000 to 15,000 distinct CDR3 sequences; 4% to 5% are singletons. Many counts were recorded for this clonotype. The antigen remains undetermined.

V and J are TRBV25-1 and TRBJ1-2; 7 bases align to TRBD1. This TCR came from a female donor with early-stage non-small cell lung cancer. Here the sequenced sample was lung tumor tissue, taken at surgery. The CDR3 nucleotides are TGTGCCAGCGGGGGACAGCTCGGTGGCTACACCTTC. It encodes CASGGQLGGYTF.